This TCR beta chain was sequenced in a study of CD4 T cells in lung cancer (dated by TCRdb to about 2019). Some background on the complete study: The study screened blood T cells of NSCLC patients for responses to candidate mutation-encoded neoepitopes and isolated neoantigen-specific CD4+ T-cell clones and TCRs. The resected patients had lung adenocarcinoma or squamous cell carcinoma, were aged 60 to 69 at blood donation, and mostly were former smokers. Treatments the patients had received before donating blood included platinum chemotherapy, and some of the patients were given nivolumab or pembrolizumab. The frequency of neoantigen-specific clonotypes in tumor resections, non-adjacent lung and cultured T-cell products was followed using TCRB deep sequencing. Paper-wide results and their limitations: Some blood-derived responses might be explained by in vitro priming of naive T cells or cross-reactivity rather than by memory responses to the cancer. Because the IFNgamma-sorted cells included nonspecific IFNgamma producers of unknown purity, the expanded lines ranged from monoclonal to oligoclonal.

There are 16 amino acids in the CDR3, from cysteine to phenylalanine inclusive. Of the read, only the CDR3 DNA is kept; its 48 bases are in frame from base 1. In regard to this clone: This receptor's antigen is unknown. No per-base quality is available; no much larger clone lies one base away.

For 10 to 15 days, PBMCs were stimulated with mutant 27-mer peptides together with IL21, IL7, IL15 and IL2, and afterward were restimulated with peptide-pulsed autologous B cells. After restimulation with peptide-pulsed B cells, live IFNgamma-secreting T cells were sorted on a FACS Aria2 by cytokine capture. Sorted cells were expanded at limiting dilution, roughly 3 or 9 cells per well, with irradiated allogeneic PBMCs, phytohemagglutinin and IL2 for about 14 to 20 days. The patients provided peripheral blood samples or leukapheresis products. The antigen specificity of expanded lines was screened by IFNgamma ELISA against autologous B cells pulsed with mutant peptides. Libraries were constructed by the immunoSEQ multiplex PCR assay. DNA was isolated with Qiagen DNeasy or QIAamp micro DNA kits and TCRB sequenced with the Adaptive Biotechnology human TCRB sequencing kit. An Illumina MiSeq was used to sequence the TCRB libraries. The source study handled its data this way. The kit provider's software was used to analyze TCRB sequence data, and Fisher's exact test was used to test clonotype templates for tumor enrichment. TCRdb mirrors the immuneACCESS table, restricted to in-frame sequences. Some clones are absent from its copies; in checked studies, under half trace to an unresolved V gene, and the reason for the others is unknown. That table is the source of V, J and clone size, and D and trimming were worked out from the DNA. This sample's records show 40 to 55 clones.

The V and J segments used are TRBV1 and TRBJ1-2. TRBV1 is annotated as a pseudogene. The clonotype was recovered from a human donor with non-small cell lung cancer. Some clones in this sample may be carry-over from other donors' samples. Sequencing used a CD4+ T cell line or clone grown in culture. DNA sequence: TGCACCAGCAGACGCGTGGGTTGGCGAAAGACCTATGGCTACACCTTC. This encodes CTSRRVGWRKTYGYTF.